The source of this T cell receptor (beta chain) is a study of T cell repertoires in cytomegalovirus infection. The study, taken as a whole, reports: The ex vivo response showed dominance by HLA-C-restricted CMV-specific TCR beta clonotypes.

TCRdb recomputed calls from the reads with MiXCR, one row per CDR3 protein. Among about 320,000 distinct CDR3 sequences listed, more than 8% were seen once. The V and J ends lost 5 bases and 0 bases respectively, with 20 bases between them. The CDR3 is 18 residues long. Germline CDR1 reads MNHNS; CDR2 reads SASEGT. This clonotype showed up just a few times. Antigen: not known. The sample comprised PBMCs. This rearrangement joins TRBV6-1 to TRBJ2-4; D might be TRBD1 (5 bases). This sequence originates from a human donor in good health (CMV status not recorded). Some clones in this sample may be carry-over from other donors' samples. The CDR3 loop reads CASSPTKVVGRAKNIQYF. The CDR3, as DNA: TGTGCCAGCAGTCCGACGAAGGTGGTGGGGCGAGCCAAAAACATTCAGTACTTC.